This TCR beta chain was captured in a study of blood T cell repertoires in COVID-19. Background on the study: Spain, Italy and the United States supplied samples that represented acute and convalescent COVID-19.

This CDR3 has 16 residues. Germline V CDR1 and CDR2: SGHTA, FQGTGA. The J segment lost 9 bases and the V segment lost 2 bases, leaving 11 bases of the junction unmatched. The repertoire was sequenced with immunoSEQ multiplex PCR; TCRdb's copy has only in-frame clones and lacks some. The table lists some 300,000 clones, roughly 91% of them singletons. Sequences were obtained from peripheral blood. The chain couples TRBV7-3 to TRBJ2-5; 11 nucleotides line up with TRBD2. The clonotype originates from a woman in her twenties or thirties with COVID-19, enrolled during active disease. CDR3: CASSLVVLAGAQSQYF. The CDR3 DNA reads as TGTGCCAGCAGCTTAGTGGTACTAGCGGGGGCCCAGTCCCAGTACTTC. The full variable domain, with the rest looked up from reference TRBV7-3 and TRBJ2-5, is GAGVSQTPSNKVTEKGKYVELRCDPISGHTALYWYRQSLGQGPEFLIYFQGTGAADDSGLPNDRFFAVRPEGSVSTLKIQRTERGDSAVYLCASSLVVLAGAQSQYFGPGTRLLVL.